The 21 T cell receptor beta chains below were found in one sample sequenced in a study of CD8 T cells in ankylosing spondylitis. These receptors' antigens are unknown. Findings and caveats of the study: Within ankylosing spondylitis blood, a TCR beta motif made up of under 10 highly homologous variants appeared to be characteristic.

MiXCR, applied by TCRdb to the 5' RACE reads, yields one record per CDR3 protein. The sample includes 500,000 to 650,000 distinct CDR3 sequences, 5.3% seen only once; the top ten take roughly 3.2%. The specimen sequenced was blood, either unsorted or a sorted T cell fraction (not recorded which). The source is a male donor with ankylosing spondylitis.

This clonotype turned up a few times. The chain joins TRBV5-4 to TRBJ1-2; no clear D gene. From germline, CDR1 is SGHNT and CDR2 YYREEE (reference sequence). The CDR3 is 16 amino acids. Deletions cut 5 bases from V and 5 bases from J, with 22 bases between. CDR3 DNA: TGTGCCAGCAGTTCGCGGACCGTTCTTTCCCCTTATGGCTACACCTTC. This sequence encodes CASSSRTVLSPYGYTF.

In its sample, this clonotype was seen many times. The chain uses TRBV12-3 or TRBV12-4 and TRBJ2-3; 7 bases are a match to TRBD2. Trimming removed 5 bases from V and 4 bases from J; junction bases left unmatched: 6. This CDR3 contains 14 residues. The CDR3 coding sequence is TGTGCCAGCAGTCCCTGGGGGGGTCCAGATACGCAGTATTTT. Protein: CASSPWGGPDTQYF.

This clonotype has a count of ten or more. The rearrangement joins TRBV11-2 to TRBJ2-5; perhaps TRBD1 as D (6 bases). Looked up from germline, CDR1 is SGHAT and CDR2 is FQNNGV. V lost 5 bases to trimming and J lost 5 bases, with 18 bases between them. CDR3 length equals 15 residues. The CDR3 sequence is CASSPYLGTQETQYF. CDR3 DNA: TGTGCCAGCAGCCCCTATCTCGGGACACAGGAGACCCAGTACTTC.

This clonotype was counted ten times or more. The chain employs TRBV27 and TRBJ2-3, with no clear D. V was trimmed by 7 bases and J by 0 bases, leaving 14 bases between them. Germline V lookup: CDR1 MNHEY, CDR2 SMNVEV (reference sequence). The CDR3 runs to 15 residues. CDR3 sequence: CASTPRPPSTDTQYF. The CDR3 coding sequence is TGTGCCAGCACCCCTCGGCCACCGAGCACAGATACGCAGTATTTT.

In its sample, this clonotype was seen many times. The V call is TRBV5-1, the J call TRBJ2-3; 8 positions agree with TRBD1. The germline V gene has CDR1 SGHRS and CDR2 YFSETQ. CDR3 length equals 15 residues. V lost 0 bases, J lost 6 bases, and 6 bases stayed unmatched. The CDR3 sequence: CASSLGRGLTDTQYF. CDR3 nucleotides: TGCGCCAGCAGCTTGGGCAGGGGGCTTACTGATACGCAGTATTTT. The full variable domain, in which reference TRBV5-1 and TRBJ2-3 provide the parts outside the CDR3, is KAGVTQTPRYLIKTRGQQVTLSCSPISGHRSVSWYQQTPGQGLQFLFEYFSETQRNKGNFPGRFSGRQFSNSRSEMNVSTLELGDSALYLCASSLGRGLTDTQYFGPGTRLTVL.

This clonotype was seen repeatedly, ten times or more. The CDR3 reads CATSDLRFASYNEQFF. DNA for the CDR3: TGTGCCACCAGTGATTTGAGGTTCGCCTCCTACAATGAGCAGTTCTTC. The V and J genes are TRBV24-1 and TRBJ2-1; D unresolved. CDR1 is KGHDR and CDR2 is SFDVKD in the germline V gene. The CDR3 has 16 residues. Deletions cut 0 bases from V and 0 bases from J, with 8 bases between.

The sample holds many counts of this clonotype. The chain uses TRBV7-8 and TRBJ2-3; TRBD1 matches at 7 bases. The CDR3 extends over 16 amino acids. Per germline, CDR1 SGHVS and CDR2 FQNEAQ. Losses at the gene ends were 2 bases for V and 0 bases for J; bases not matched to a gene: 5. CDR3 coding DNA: TGTGCCAGCAGCTTATCGGTACAGGGGAGCACAGATACGCAGTATTTT. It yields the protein CASSLSVQGSTDTQYF. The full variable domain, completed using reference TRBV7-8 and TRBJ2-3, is GAGVSQSPRYKVAKRGQDVALRCDPISGHVSLFWYQQALGQGPEFLTYFQNEAQLDKSGLPSDRFFAERPEGSVSTLKIQRTQQEDSAVYLCASSLSVQGSTDTQYFGPGTRLTVL.

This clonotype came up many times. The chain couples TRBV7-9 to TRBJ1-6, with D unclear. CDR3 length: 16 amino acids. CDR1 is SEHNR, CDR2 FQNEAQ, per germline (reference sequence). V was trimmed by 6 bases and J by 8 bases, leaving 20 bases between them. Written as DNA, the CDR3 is TGTGCCAGCAGACGTTGGACCGGGGAGTTGGATTCACCCCTCCACTTT. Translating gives CASRRWTGELDSPLHF.

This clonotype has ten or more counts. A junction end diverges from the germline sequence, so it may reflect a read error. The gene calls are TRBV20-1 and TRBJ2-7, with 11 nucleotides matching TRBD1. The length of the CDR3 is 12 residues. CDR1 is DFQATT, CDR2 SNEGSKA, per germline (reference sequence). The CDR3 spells CSAPGQGANIVF. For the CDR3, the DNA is TGCAGTGCACCAGGACAGGGGGCGAATATAGTCTTC.

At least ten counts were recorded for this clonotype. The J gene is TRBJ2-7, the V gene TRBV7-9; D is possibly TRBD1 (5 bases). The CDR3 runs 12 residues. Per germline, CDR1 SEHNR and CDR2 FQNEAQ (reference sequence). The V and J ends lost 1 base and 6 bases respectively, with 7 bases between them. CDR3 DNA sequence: TGTGCCAGCAGCTTAGTTAGGGGCGAGCAGTACTTC. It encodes CASSLVRGEQYF.

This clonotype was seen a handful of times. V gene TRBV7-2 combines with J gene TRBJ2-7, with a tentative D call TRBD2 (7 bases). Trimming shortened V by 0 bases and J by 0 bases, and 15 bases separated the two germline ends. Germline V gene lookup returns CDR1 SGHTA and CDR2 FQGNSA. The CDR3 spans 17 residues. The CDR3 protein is CASSLAAGHGGSYEQYF. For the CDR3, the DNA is TGTGCCAGCAGCTTAGCAGCGGGACACGGTGGCTCCTACGAGCAGTACTTC. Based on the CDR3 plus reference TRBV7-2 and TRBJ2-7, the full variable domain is GAGVSQSPSNKVTEKGKDVELRCDPISGHTALYWYRQSLGQGLEFLIYFQGNSAPDKSGLPSDRFSAERTGGSVSTLTIQRTQQEDSAVYLCASSLAAGHGGSYEQYFGPGTRLTVT.

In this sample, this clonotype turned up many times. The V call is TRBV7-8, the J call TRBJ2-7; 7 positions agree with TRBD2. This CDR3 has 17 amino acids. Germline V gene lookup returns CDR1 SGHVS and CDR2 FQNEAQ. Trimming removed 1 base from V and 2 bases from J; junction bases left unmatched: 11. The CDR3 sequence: CASSLGVAGVIPYEQYF. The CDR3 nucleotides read TGTGCCAGCAGCTTAGGGGTCGCGGGAGTTATCCCCTACGAGCAGTACTTC.

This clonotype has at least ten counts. CDR3 residues: CASSPPGDRSYEQYF. CDR3 coding DNA: TGTGCCAGCTCACCACCTGGGGACAGGTCCTACGAGCAGTACTTC. The rearrangement links TRBV18 to TRBJ2-7; TRBD1 agrees at 8 bases. Germline V CDR1 and CDR2: KGHSH, LQKENI. V trimming: 0 bases; J trimming: 1 base; junction bases outside the gene matches: 2. This CDR3 has 15 residues.

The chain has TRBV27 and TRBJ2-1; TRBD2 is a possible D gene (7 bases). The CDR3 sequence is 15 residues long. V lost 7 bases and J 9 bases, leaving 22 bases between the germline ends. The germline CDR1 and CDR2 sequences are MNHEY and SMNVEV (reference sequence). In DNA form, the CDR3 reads TGTGCCAGCACCCCCTCCGGGAACAGGGAGGGTGAGCAGTTCTTC. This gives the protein CASTPSGNREGEQFF.

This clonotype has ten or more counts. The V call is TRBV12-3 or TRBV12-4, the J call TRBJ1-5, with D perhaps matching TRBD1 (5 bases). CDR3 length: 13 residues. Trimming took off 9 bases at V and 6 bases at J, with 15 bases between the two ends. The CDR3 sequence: CASQQGRGQPQHF. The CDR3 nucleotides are TGTGCCAGTCAGCAGGGACGGGGTCAGCCCCAGCATTTT.

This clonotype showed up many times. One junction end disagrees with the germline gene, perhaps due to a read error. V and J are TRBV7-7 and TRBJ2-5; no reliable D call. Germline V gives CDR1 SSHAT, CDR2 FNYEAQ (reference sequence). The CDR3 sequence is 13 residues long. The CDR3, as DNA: TGTGCTAGCAGCTTACATCAGCAAGAGACCCAGTACTTC. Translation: CASSLHQQETQYF.

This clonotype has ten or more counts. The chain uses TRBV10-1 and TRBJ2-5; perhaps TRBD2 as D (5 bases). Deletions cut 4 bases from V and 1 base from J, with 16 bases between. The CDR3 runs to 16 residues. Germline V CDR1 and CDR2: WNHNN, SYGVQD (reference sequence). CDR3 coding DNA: TGCGCCAGCAGTGGTCGGAGAGGGAGACCCCAAGAGACCCAGTACTTC. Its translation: CASSGRRGRPQETQYF.

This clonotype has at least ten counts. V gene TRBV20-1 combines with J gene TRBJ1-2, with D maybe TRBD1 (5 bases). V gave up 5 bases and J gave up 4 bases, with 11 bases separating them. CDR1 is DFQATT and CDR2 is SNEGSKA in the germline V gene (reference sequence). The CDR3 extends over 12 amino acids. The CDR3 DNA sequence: TGCAGTGCTGATAGGACAAGCTATGGCTACACCTTC. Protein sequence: CSADRTSYGYTF.

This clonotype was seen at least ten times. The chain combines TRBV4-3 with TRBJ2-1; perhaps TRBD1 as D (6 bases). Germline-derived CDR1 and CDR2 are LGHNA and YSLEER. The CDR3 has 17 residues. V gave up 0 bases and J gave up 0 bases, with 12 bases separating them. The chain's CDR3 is CASSQEVRGYSYNEQFF. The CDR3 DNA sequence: TGCGCCAGCAGCCAAGAGGTCAGGGGATACTCCTACAATGAGCAGTTCTTC.

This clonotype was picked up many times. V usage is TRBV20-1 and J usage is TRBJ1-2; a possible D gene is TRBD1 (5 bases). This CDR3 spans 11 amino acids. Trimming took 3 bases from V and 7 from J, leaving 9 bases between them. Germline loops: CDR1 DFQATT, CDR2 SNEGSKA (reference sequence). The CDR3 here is CSARGLSGYTF. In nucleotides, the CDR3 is TGCAGTGCTAGGGGACTTTCTGGCTACACCTTC.

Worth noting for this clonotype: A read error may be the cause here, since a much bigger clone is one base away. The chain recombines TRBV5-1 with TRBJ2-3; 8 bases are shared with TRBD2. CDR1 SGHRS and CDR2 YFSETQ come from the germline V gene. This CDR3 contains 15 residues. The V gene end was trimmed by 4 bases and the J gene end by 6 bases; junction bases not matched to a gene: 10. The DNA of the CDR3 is TGCGCCAGCAGCACCCTCGGGACTAGTGGCGATACGCAGTATTTT. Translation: CASSTLGTSGDTQYF.